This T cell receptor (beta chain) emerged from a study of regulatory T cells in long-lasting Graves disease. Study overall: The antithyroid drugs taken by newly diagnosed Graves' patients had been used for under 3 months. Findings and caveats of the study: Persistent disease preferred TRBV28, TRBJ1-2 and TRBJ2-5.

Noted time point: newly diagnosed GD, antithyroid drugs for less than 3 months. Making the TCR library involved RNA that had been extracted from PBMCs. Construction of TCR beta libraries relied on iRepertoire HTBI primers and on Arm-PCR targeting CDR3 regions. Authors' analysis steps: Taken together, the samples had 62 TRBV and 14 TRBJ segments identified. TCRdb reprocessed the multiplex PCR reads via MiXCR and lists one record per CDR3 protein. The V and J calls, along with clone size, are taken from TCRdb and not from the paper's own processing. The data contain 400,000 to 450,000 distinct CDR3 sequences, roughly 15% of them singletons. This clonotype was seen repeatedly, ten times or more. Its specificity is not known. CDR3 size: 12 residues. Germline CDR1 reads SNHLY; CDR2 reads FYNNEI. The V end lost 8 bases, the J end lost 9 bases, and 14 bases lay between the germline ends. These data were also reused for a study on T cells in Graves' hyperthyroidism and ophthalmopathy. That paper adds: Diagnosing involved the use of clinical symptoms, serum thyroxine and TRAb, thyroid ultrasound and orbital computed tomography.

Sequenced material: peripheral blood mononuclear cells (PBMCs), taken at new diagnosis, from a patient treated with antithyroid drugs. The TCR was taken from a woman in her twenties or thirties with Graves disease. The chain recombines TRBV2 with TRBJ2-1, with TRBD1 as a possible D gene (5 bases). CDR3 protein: CASRWGGGEQFF. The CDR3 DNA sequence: TGTGCCAGCCGCTGGGGCGGTGGTGAGCAGTTCTTC. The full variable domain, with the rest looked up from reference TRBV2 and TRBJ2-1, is EPEVTQTPSHQVTQMGQEVILRCVPISNHLYFYWYRQILGQKVEFLVSFYNNEISEKSEIFDDQFSVERPDGSNFTLKIRSTKLEDSAMYFCASRWGGGEQFFGPGTRLTVL.